The rows below give T cell receptor beta chains drawn from one sample of a study of blood T cell repertoires in COVID-19. Profiling relied on immunoSEQ multiplex PCR, and the TCRdb table lists in-frame clones only, not all of them. The repertoire holds over 250,000 clones, with roughly 90% as singletons. The sequencing input was PBMCs or T cells enriched from blood (not recorded which). These TCRs come from a woman aged 25 to 39 who had recovered from COVID-19. Each CDR3 is given with its conserved first and last residue. The order of the fields is clone size, J gene, V gene, D gene, CDR3 protein, CDR3 DNA. A D gene is named only where the DNA matches it firmly. The size of a clone is reported for some rows only, either as once, few or many, or as a class for expanded clones.

size: NA; J: TRBJ2-7; V: TRBV18; D: TRBD1; CDR3: CASSPLAQGQGPTEQYF; DNA: TGTGCCAGCTCACCACTTGCCCAGGGACAGGGTCCCACCGAGCAGTACTTC
size: NA; J: TRBJ1-2; V: TRBV14; D: NA; CDR3: CASSPTRQVPYGYTF; DNA: TGTGCCAGCAGCCCTACCCGACAGGTCCCCTATGGCTACACCTTC
size: NA; J: TRBJ1-6; V: TRBV4-1; D: TRBD1; CDR3: CASSAQTGESPLHF; DNA: TGCGCCAGCAGCGCCCAAACAGGGGAATCACCCCTCCACTTT
size: NA; J: TRBJ1-1; V: TRBV19; D: NA; CDR3: CASSSGGKNTEAFF; DNA: TGTGCCAGTAGTTCCGGCGGGAAGAACACTGAAGCTTTCTTT
size: NA; J: TRBJ2-2; V: TRBV7-6; D: TRBD2; CDR3: CASTLRRLAGDNTGELFF; DNA: TGTGCCAGCACCCTTCGCCGGCTAGCGGGAGATAACACCGGGGAGCTGTTTTTT
size: NA; J: TRBJ2-7; V: TRBV18; D: TRBD1; CDR3: CASSGQGPYEQYF; DNA: TGTGCCAGCTCGGGACAGGGACCCTACGAGCAGTACTTC
size: NA; J: TRBJ1-3; V: TRBV30; D: TRBD1; CDR3: CAWNKPGGAKGNTIYF; DNA: TGTGCCTGGAATAAGCCAGGGGGCGCCAAAGGAAACACCATATATTTT
size: NA; J: TRBJ2-7; V: TRBV29-1; D: NA; CDR3: CSVALSPTYEQYF; DNA: TGCAGCGTTGCCCTGAGCCCGACCTACGAGCAGTACTTC
size: NA; J: TRBJ2-5; V: TRBV4-1; D: NA; CDR3: CASSLQGLSETQYF; DNA: TGCGCCAGCAGCCTCCAGGGTTTATCGGAGACCCAGTACTTC
size: NA; J: TRBJ2-6; V: TRBV28; D: TRBD2; CDR3: CASMSAGRALGANVLTF; DNA: TGTGCCAGCATGTCGGCAGGGAGGGCTCTGGGGGCCAACGTCCTGACTTTC
size: NA; J: TRBJ2-7; V: TRBV29-1; D: TRBD1; CDR3: CSGGQGHHEQYF; DNA: TGCAGCGGGGGACAGGGACACCACGAGCAGTACTTC
size: NA; J: TRBJ2-7; V: TRBV11-2; D: NA; CDR3: CASSLGGGSEQYF; DNA: TGTGCCAGCAGCTTAGGGGGTGGGAGCGAGCAGTACTTC
size: NA; J: TRBJ1-1; V: TRBV6-2/TRBV6-3; D: NA; CDR3: CASSYSFREAFF; DNA: TGTGCCAGCAGTTACTCGTTCCGTGAAGCTTTCTTT
size: NA; J: TRBJ2-1; V: TRBV4-2; D: NA; CDR3: CASSVLGRLGYNEQFF; DNA: TGTGCCAGCAGCGTACTCGGGAGACTAGGATACAATGAGCAGTTCTTC
size: NA; J: TRBJ1-5; V: TRBV6-5; D: TRBD1; CDR3: CASSYDRGNQPQHF; DNA: TGTGCCAGCAGTTACGACAGGGGTAATCAGCCCCAGCATTTT
size: NA; J: TRBJ2-3; V: TRBV7-2; D: TRBD2; CDR3: CASSLWRGGTDTQYF; DNA: TGTGCCAGCAGCTTATGGCGGGGGGGCACAGATACGCAGTATTTT
size: NA; J: TRBJ1-3; V: TRBV18; D: NA; CDR3: CASSASTGTPQPEVYF; DNA: TGTGCCAGCTCAGCTTCAACCGGGACTCCCCAACCGGAGGTATATTTT
size: NA; J: TRBJ2-2; V: TRBV2; D: NA; CDR3: CASSLEGVLNTGELFF; DNA: TGTGCCAGCAGTCTGGAAGGGGTTCTGAACACCGGGGAGCTGTTTTTT
size: NA; J: TRBJ1-2; V: TRBV28; D: NA; CDR3: CASSLGGVSGYGYTF; DNA: TGTGCCAGCAGCCTGGGGGGAGTTAGTGGCTATGGCTACACCTTC
size: NA; J: TRBJ2-5; V: TRBV24-1; D: NA; CDR3: CATSDFSPTGTQYF; DNA: TGTGCCACCAGTGATTTTTCCCCGACGGGGACCCAGTACTTC
size: NA; J: TRBJ1-2; V: TRBV28; D: TRBD1; CDR3: CASRFTGGFIGYGYTF; DNA: TGTGCCAGCAGGTTTACAGGGGGGTTTATAGGCTATGGCTACACCTTC
size: NA; J: TRBJ1-1; V: TRBV4-3; D: NA; CDR3: CASSQVEGDTEAFF; DNA: TGCGCCAGCAGCCAAGTAGAAGGGGACACTGAAGCTTTCTTT
size: NA; J: TRBJ1-2; V: TRBV4-1; D: NA; CDR3: CASSPTPKGDTANYGYTF; DNA: TGCGCCAGCAGTCCCACCCCCAAGGGGGACACAGCTAACTATGGCTACACCTTC
size: NA; J: TRBJ1-5; V: TRBV4-3; D: NA; CDR3: CASSLEGGRNQPQHF; DNA: TGCGCCAGCAGCCTTGAGGGAGGTCGGAATCAGCCCCAGCATTTT
size: NA; J: TRBJ1-2; V: TRBV24-1; D: TRBD1; CDR3: CATGQGGGYTF; DNA: TGTGCCACCGGACAGGGAGGAGGCTACACCTTC
size: NA; J: TRBJ1-1; V: TRBV18; D: NA; CDR3: CASSPLARVTEAFF; DNA: TGTGCCAGCTCACCTCTTGCGCGGGTTACTGAAGCTTTCTTT
size: NA; J: TRBJ2-3; V: TRBV6-5; D: TRBD2; CDR3: CASSYQLAVTDTQYF; DNA: TGTGCCAGCAGTTACCAACTAGCGGTCACAGATACGCAGTATTTT
size: NA; J: TRBJ2-2; V: TRBV27; D: TRBD2; CDR3: CASSPRLAGGTTGELFF; DNA: TGTGCCAGCAGTCCAAGACTAGCGGGAGGCACCACCGGGGAGCTGTTTTTT
size: NA; J: TRBJ2-3; V: TRBV30; D: TRBD2; CDR3: CAGQGVASGRPTDTQYF; DNA: TGTGCCGGCCAGGGAGTGGCTAGCGGGAGGCCCACAGATACGCAGTATTTT
size: NA; J: TRBJ2-1; V: TRBV29-1; D: NA; CDR3: CSAQRGSYNEQFF; DNA: TGCAGCGCCCAGCGCGGCTCCTACAATGAGCAGTTCTTC
size: once; J: TRBJ2-7; V: TRBV3-1/TRBV3-2; D: TRBD2; CDR3: CASSHPGLPYEQYF; DNA: TGTGCCAGCAGCCACCCGGGACTACCCTACGAGCAGTACTTC
size: NA; J: TRBJ2-1; V: TRBV7-2; D: TRBD2; CDR3: CASSWTSGRRNEQFF; DNA: TGTGCCAGCAGCTGGACTAGCGGGAGGAGGAATGAGCAGTTCTTC
size: NA; J: TRBJ1-2; V: TRBV28; D: NA; CDR3: CASSLLVDLGYTF; DNA: TGTGCCAGCAGTTTACTAGTAGATCTTGGCTACACCTTC
size: once; J: TRBJ2-1; V: TRBV9; D: NA; CDR3: CASSVQGFNEQFF; DNA: TGTGCCAGCAGCGTACAGGGCTTTAATGAGCAGTTCTTC
size: NA; J: TRBJ2-7; V: TRBV3-1/TRBV3-2; D: TRBD1; CDR3: CASSLRAGGEQYF; DNA: TGTGCCAGCAGCCTAAGAGCAGGGGGCGAGCAGTACTTC
size: NA; J: TRBJ1-1; V: TRBV5-5; D: NA; CDR3: CASSLIHPENTEAFF; DNA: TGTGCCAGCAGCTTGATCCATCCAGAGAACACTGAAGCTTTCTTT
size: NA; J: TRBJ2-1; V: TRBV9; D: NA; CDR3: CASSSRTSVPTNNEQFF; DNA: TGTGCCAGCAGCTCCCGAACCTCCGTTCCCACTAACAATGAGCAGTTCTTC
size: few; J: TRBJ1-1; V: TRBV5-1; D: NA; CDR3: CASSLYPEGNTEAFF; DNA: TGCGCCAGCAGCCTGTACCCAGAGGGGAACACTGAAGCTTTCTTT
size: NA; J: TRBJ2-3; V: TRBV27; D: NA; CDR3: CASRRGGTDTQYF; DNA: TGTGCCAGCAGACGCGGGGGCACAGATACGCAGTATTTT
size: NA; J: TRBJ2-3; V: TRBV2; D: NA; CDR3: CASSEAGHTDTQYF; DNA: TGTGCCAGCAGTGAAGCGGGCCACACAGATACGCAGTATTTT
size: NA; J: TRBJ1-1; V: TRBV6-5; D: TRBD1; CDR3: CASSSQGTVLLAFF; DNA: TGTGCCAGCAGTAGTCAGGGGACAGTGCTTTTAGCTTTCTTT
size: NA; J: TRBJ2-1; V: TRBV15; D: TRBD2; CDR3: CATSSTSGYYNEQFF; DNA: TGTGCCACCAGCTCCACTAGCGGGTACTACAATGAGCAGTTCTTC
size: NA; J: TRBJ1-6; V: TRBV27; D: TRBD1; CDR3: CASSLLTGEIYNSPLHF; DNA: TGTGCCAGCAGTTTACTGACAGGGGAGATTTATAATTCACCCCTCCACTTT
size: NA; J: TRBJ2-6; V: TRBV28; D: NA; CDR3: CASRLEGANVLTF; DNA: TGTGCCAGTAGGCTGGAGGGGGCCAACGTCCTGACTTTC
size: NA; J: TRBJ1-1; V: TRBV11-1; D: NA; CDR3: CASSPTDNTEAFF; DNA: TGTGCCAGCAGCCCCACAGATAACACTGAAGCTTTCTTT
size: NA; J: TRBJ2-7; V: TRBV28; D: TRBD1; CDR3: CASSTTGGHYEQYF; DNA: TGTGCCAGCAGTACGACAGGGGGCCACTACGAGCAGTACTTC
size: NA; J: TRBJ2-3; V: TRBV20-1; D: TRBD1; CDR3: CSASIQGASDTQYF; DNA: TGCAGTGCTAGTATCCAGGGGGCGTCGGATACGCAGTATTTT